The TCR beta chain described here comes from a study of cytomegalovirus exposure and HLA in healthy donors. Points from the study as a whole: In presence/absence analyses, roughly uniform sequencing depth across donors was assumed.

60 Vbeta and 13 Jbeta primers were used in PCR. The method was immunoSEQ multiplex PCR; TCRdb's version includes in-frame clones alone and lacks a portion of them. The repertoire has about 160,000 clones, 80% to 90% of them found once; the top ten carry around 14%. The length of the CDR3 is 15 residues. CDR1 SGHDN and CDR2 FVKESK come from the germline V gene. Turning to this clone: Its specificity is unknown. One end of the junction fails to match germline, which may point to a read error. The sample has other DNA sequences that encode this CDR3 too.

This sequence was found in a woman between 45 and 60 years old in good health and CMV-seronegative. The sample taken for sequencing was PBMCs. The J gene is TRBJ1-2, the V gene TRBV14; 7 nucleotides agree with TRBD1. The CDR3 sequence: CASSQDLGGGNGYTF. For the CDR3, the DNA is TGTGCTAGCAGCCAAGATCTAGGAGGGGGCAATGGCTACACCTTC.